This T cell receptor (beta chain) was sequenced for a study of regulatory T cells in long-lasting Graves disease. Whole-study context: Positive TSH receptor antibodies alongside over 5 years of antithyroid drugs were what marked Graves' disease as persistent. General study results and limits: Persistent disease favored TRBV28, TRBJ1-2 and TRBJ2-5. With a small sample size, accuracy may have been reduced.

V shed 6 bases and J 0 bases; nucleotides not matched to a gene: 11. The germline CDR1 and CDR2 sequences are SEHNR and FQNEAQ (reference sequence). CDR3 length: 17 amino acids. As for this clonotype: The antigen is not known.

Documented time point: persistent/refractory GD, antithyroid drugs over 5 years with positive TRAb. Preparation of the TCR library used RNA extracted from PBMCs. In this cohort, patients came from an endocrinology department located in Xi'an, China. CDR3-region Arm-PCR and iRepertoire HTBI primers produced the TCR beta libraries. Each CDR3 protein gets one entry after TCRdb re-called the multiplex PCR reads with MiXCR. Of roughly 500,000 distinct CDR3 sequences in the sample, about 20% were seen once. Source: peripheral blood mononuclear cells (PBMCs), taken when the disease was refractory, from a patient treated with antithyroid drugs. The rearrangement uses TRBV7-9 and TRBJ2-1; 7 nucleotides align to TRBD2. The receptor was isolated from a female donor with Graves disease. DNA for the CDR3: TGTGCCAGCAGGGGGATAGCGGGCAGGAGCTCCTACAATGAGCAGTTCTTC. Translation: CASRGIAGRSSYNEQFF.